These 15 T cell receptor beta chains originate from one sample sequenced in a study of blood T cell repertoires in COVID-19. Clones were sequenced by immunoSEQ multiplex PCR, and TCRdb holds only the in-frame ones, with some missing. The table lists approximately 130,000 clones, approximately 83% of them singletons. The sample comprised peripheral blood. These receptors came from a woman aged 50 to 60 who had recovered from COVID-19.

CDR3 sequence (DNA): TGTGCCAGCAACCCTCGACAGGGGGGAGGTGAAGCTTTCTTT. Its protein is CASNPRQGGGEAFF. The chain employs TRBV6-5 and TRBJ1-1; 9 bases line up with TRBD1. The length of the CDR3 is 14 residues. The V gene's germline CDR1 is MNHEY and CDR2 SVGAGI. The V and J ends lost 7 bases and 7 bases, in that order; junction bases with no gene match: 10.

The V and J genes are TRBV9 and TRBJ2-7; 7 bases match TRBD2. In germline, CDR1 is SGDLS, CDR2 YYNGEE. The J segment lost 0 bases and the V segment lost 4 bases, leaving 4 bases of the junction unmatched. The CDR3 spans 14 residues. The CDR3 sequence: CASSLAESSYEQYF. CDR3 in DNA: TGTGCCAGCAGCCTAGCGGAGAGCTCCTACGAGCAGTACTTC. Looking up the rest from reference TRBV9 and TRBJ2-7 gives the full variable domain: DSGVTQTPKHLITATGQRVTLRCSPRSGDLSVYWYQQSLDQGLQFLIQYYNGEERAKGNILERFSAQQFPDLHSELNLSSLELGDSALYFCASSLAESSYEQYFGPGTRLTVT.

The chain employs TRBV20-1 and TRBJ2-7; a weak D match, TRBD1 (6 bases). Germline lookup yields CDR1 DFQATT and CDR2 SNEGSKA (reference sequence). The ends were cut back, 6 bases at V and 5 bases at J, with 11 bases in the middle. The CDR3 consists of 11 residues. The CDR3 coding sequence is TGCAGTGCACTACAGGGTGACGAGCAGTACTTC. It yields the protein CSALQGDEQYF.

The chain combines TRBV21-1 with TRBJ1-1; TRBD1 was called by the table and not checked on the DNA. TRBV21-1 is a recognized pseudogene. This CDR3 spans 16 amino acids. Here the CDR3 reads CASSKDRDRSPTEAFF. The CDR3 DNA follows: TGTGCCAGCAGCAAAGACCGGGACAGGTCCCCTACTGAAGCTTTCTTT.

The chain links TRBV14 to TRBJ1-2; D gene uncertain. Trimming took off 1 base at V and 4 bases at J, with 10 bases between the two ends. CDR3 size: 14 residues. Germline lookup yields CDR1 SGHDN and CDR2 FVKESK. The CDR3 sequence is CASSQGSLTYGYTF. The DNA for the CDR3 is TGTGCCAGCAGCCAAGGGAGCCTCACCTATGGCTACACCTTC.

The chain links TRBV5-1 to TRBJ2-1, with TRBD1 identical over 11 bases. CDR1 is SGHRS, CDR2 YFSETQ, per germline. V shed 2 bases, J shed 7 bases, and the junction held 2 bases outside the gene matches. The CDR3 loop spans 14 amino acids. CDR3: CASSFGQGANEQFF. The CDR3, as DNA: TGCGCCAGCAGCTTTGGACAGGGGGCAAATGAGCAGTTCTTC.

This clone was seen a few times. V gene TRBV7-9 combines with J gene TRBJ2-7; perhaps TRBD1 as D (7 bases). Germline CDR1 is SEHNR and CDR2 is FQNEAQ (reference sequence). V was pared by 5 bases and J by 9 bases, with 17 bases between. CDR3 length: 13 residues. Here the CDR3 DNA reads TGTGCCAGCAGCCGACAGGGCGGGACTGGGCAGTACTTC. Encoded protein: CASSRQGGTGQYF.

This clone turned up a few times. The chain couples TRBV27 to TRBJ1-6; tentatively, D is TRBD1 (6 bases). The CDR3 is 18 amino acids. V was trimmed by 0 bases and J by 2 bases, leaving 14 bases between them. Germline V gives CDR1 MNHEY, CDR2 SMNVEV (reference sequence). In DNA, the CDR3 is TGTGCCAGCAGTTTATCGTCAGGGGCCGGGACCTATAATTCACCCCTCCACTTT. It codes for CASSLSSGAGTYNSPLHF.

This clone was recorded only once. The V and J genes are TRBV19 and TRBJ1-6; no firm D call. Germline values: CDR1 LNHDA, CDR2 SQIVND (reference sequence). CDR3 length equals 14 residues. Trimming took off 0 bases at V and 7 bases at J, with 7 bases between the two ends. The chain's CDR3 is CASSIDKRNSPLHF. The CDR3 DNA reads as TGTGCCAGTAGTATAGACAAGAGAAATTCACCCCTCCACTTT.

This chain connects TRBV7-5 to TRBJ2-5; the D call of TRBD1 is as the table states it, not checked on the DNA. TRBV7-5 is flagged as a pseudogene. This CDR3 has 14 amino acids. In DNA, the CDR3 is TGTGCCAGAAGCTTATGTTGGGCACAAGAGACCCAGTACTTC. This codes for CARSLCWAQETQYF.

This chain links TRBV10-3 with TRBJ1-2, with D maybe TRBD1 (6 bases). The germline V gene has CDR1 ENHRY and CDR2 SYGVKD. The CDR3 is made up of 13 amino acids. V dropped 4 bases and J dropped 3 bases, with 9 bases sitting between them. As DNA, the CDR3 is TGTGCCATCAGTGGGACAGCAGACTATGGCTACACCTTC. Its protein product is CAISGTADYGYTF.

The chain joins TRBV5-8 to TRBJ2-3; 9 bases are a match to TRBD2. CDR3 size: 13 residues. The V gene end was trimmed by 2 bases and the J gene end by 12 bases; junction bases not matched to a gene: 7. The germline gives CDR1 SGHTS, CDR2 YDEGEE. CDR3 DNA: TGTGCCAGCAGCTTTAAGCGGGAGGCTCCACAGTATTTT. Translation: CASSFKREAPQYF. Complete variable domain (other parts from reference TRBV5-8 and TRBJ2-3): EAGVTQSPTHLIKTRGQQATLRCSPISGHTSVYWYQQALGLGLQFLLWYDEGEERNRGNFPPRFSGRQFPNYSSELNVNALELEDSALYLCASSFKREAPQYFGPGTRLTVL.

The genes are TRBV7-9 and TRBJ2-1; a possible D gene is TRBD1 (6 bases). There are 15 residues in the CDR3. V was clipped by 3 bases and J by 6 bases, with 15 bases between them. Germline V lookup: CDR1 SEHNR, CDR2 FQNEAQ (reference sequence). Written as DNA, the CDR3 is TGTGCCAGCAGCTTGGGGGACACGTATTCCAATGAGCAGTTCTTC. It encodes CASSLGDTYSNEQFF.

V is TRBV9 and J is TRBJ1-6; 7 bases are a match to TRBD1. Trimming cost V 0 bases and J 6 bases; bases outside gene matches: 9. Germline V lookup: CDR1 SGDLS, CDR2 YYNGEE. The length of the CDR3 is 17 residues. In DNA form, the CDR3 reads TGTGCCAGCAGCGTAGATATAAGGGGGCGCTCTAATTCACCCCTCCACTTT. Translated: CASSVDIRGRSNSPLHF.

The chain has TRBV2 and TRBJ2-7; tentative D call: TRBD2 (6 bases). The CDR3 is made up of 13 amino acids. V lost 5 bases, J lost 0 bases, and 8 bases lay in between. The germline CDR1 and CDR2 sequences are SNHLY and FYNNEI. The CDR3 protein is CASSWTNSYEQYF. For the CDR3, the DNA is TGTGCCAGCAGTTGGACTAACTCCTACGAGCAGTACTTC.